This TCR beta chain is from a study of blood T cells in healthy people across ages. V shed 0 bases and J shed 2 bases, with 7 bases lying between them. CDR3 length: 14 residues. CDR1 is PRHDT, CDR2 FYEKMQ, per germline (reference sequence). Notes on this clonotype: Antigen unknown.

The authors ran a second PCR of 7 to 11 cycles using a sample-barcoded 5' primer and a J-beta primer mix. One entry per CDR3 protein results from TCRdb running MiXCR on the 5' RACE reads. The sample records roughly 1,100,000 distinct CDR3 sequences, approximately 25% being singletons. The donors, aged about 6 to 100, were healthy Caucasians from Russia. A minimum of 6 micrograms of total RNA was extracted per sample. General observations from the study: Whereas aged donors had fewer naive CD4+ cells, long-lived donors had more of them and higher diversity.

These data also featured in a second study, about T cells of mothers and their children. That investigation notes: Material was donated by three healthy Caucasian mothers and their six children.

The clonotype was recovered from a girl aged 2-10 years in good health. This chain links TRBV13 with TRBJ2-5; the D is unclear. Sequencing was carried out using blood. The CDR3 nucleotides read TGTGCCAGCAGCTTAGGACCCCCTCAAGAGACCCAGTACTTC. Amino acids: CASSLGPPQETQYF.